The 8 T cell receptor beta chains given below trace back to one sample, sequenced in a study of T cells in pancreatic ductal adenocarcinoma. Produced via immunoSEQ multiplex PCR; TCRdb's table is partial and in-frame only. The data contain some 16,000 clones, around 91% of them singletons. No neoadjuvant therapy was given to the selected pancreatic ductal adenocarcinoma patients before their surgery. Sequenced: PBMCs. These receptors originate from a human donor with pancreatic ductal adenocarcinoma.

CDR3 nucleotides: TGTGCCAGCAGTTCCCAGGGGGGGGCCAGTTATGGCTACACCTTC. Protein sequence: CASSSQGGASYGYTF. The chain combines TRBV6-5 with TRBJ1-2, with 7 positions matching TRBD1. The CDR3 totals 15 residues. Germline CDR1 is MNHEY and CDR2 is SVGAGI. The J segment lost 5 bases and the V segment lost 4 bases, leaving 10 bases of the junction unmatched.

The CDR3 DNA is TGTGCCAGCAGCGTCCCGGGACTAGCTGGGGCCAACGTCCTGACTTTC. Its protein product is CASSVPGLAGANVLTF. V usage is TRBV9 and J usage is TRBJ2-6; 8 bases line up with TRBD2. The CDR3 has 16 residues. J gave up 2 bases and V 2 bases, and 3 bases lay outside the gene matches. The V gene's germline CDR1 is SGDLS and CDR2 YYNGEE.

This chain joins TRBV9 and TRBJ2-3; TRBD1 matches 7 bases. The CDR3 has 15 amino acids. The ends lost 0 bases at V and 1 base at J; junction bases unmatched: 2. Germline-derived CDR1 and CDR2 are SGDLS and YYNGEE. CDR3 nucleotides: TGTGCCAGCAGCGTAGTGGGGACAGGCACAGATACGCAGTATTTT. Translated, it gives CASSVVGTGTDTQYF. The variable domain in full, completed from reference TRBV9 and TRBJ2-3, reads DSGVTQTPKHLITATGQRVTLRCSPRSGDLSVYWYQQSLDQGLQFLIQYYNGEERAKGNILERFSAQQFPDLHSELNLSSLELGDSALYFCASSVVGTGTDTQYFGPGTRLTVL.

This clone has just one count. This sequence joins TRBV10-3 and TRBJ1-2; unclear D gene. Germline CDR1 and CDR2: ENHRY and SYGVKD. The V end lost 0 bases, the J end lost 0 bases, and 8 bases lay between the germline ends. The CDR3 is 15 amino acids. The CDR3 sequence: CAISESTGTNYGYTF. The CDR3, as DNA: TGTGCCATCAGTGAGTCCACGGGAACTAACTATGGCTACACCTTC.

The chain recombines TRBV5-1 with TRBJ1-4; 8 bases are shared with TRBD1. The length of the CDR3 is 15 residues. J gave up 0 bases and V 4 bases, and 2 bases lay outside the gene matches. Germline V gene sequence: CDR1 SGHRS, CDR2 YFSETQ. The CDR3 is CASSRDRPTNEKLFF. In DNA form, the CDR3 reads TGCGCCAGCAGCCGGGACAGGCCAACTAATGAAAAACTGTTTTTT.

The V and J genes are TRBV10-1 and TRBJ1-1, with TRBD1 as a possible D gene (6 bases). V gave up 0 bases and J gave up 8 bases, with 13 bases separating them. Germline V gene sequence: CDR1 WNHNN, CDR2 SYGVQD (reference sequence). CDR3 length equals 14 residues. The CDR3 DNA reads TGCGCCAGCAGTGAGTCGATCCTTACAGGGGAAGCTTTCTTT. Encoded protein: CASSESILTGEAFF.

This clone has only a few counts. The V gene is TRBV7-6, the J gene TRBJ2-1; 10 nucleotides align to TRBD2. CDR3 length: 19 residues. CDR1 and CDR2 from the germline V gene are SGHVS and FNYEAQ. The V segment lost 0 bases and the J segment 6 bases; nucleotides outside the gene matches: 14. The CDR3 coding sequence is TGTGCCAGCAGCTTAGCGAACTCTTTAGCGGGAGGCCCCTTCAATGAGCAGTTCTTC. Translating gives CASSLANSLAGGPFNEQFF.

This clone was counted a single time. The chain uses TRBV4-1 and TRBJ2-7; 8 positions match TRBD2. Germline V lookup: CDR1 MGHRA, CDR2 YSYEKL. The V segment lost 3 bases and the J segment 5 bases; nucleotides outside the gene matches: 12. The CDR3 totals 16 residues. Written as DNA, the CDR3 is TGCGCCAGCAGCCACCCCCTCCGGGGGGGCCCCCACGAGCAGTACTTC. This gives the protein CASSHPLRGGPHEQYF.